The rows below give T cell receptor beta chains drawn from one sample of a study of cytomegalovirus exposure and HLA in healthy donors. TCRdb's table, derived via immunoSEQ multiplex PCR, lists solely in-frame clones and lacks some. This sample has approximately 140,000 clones; around 81% occur once, and the top ten carry around 1.8%. The specimen was PBMCs. The receptors originated from a woman in her forties or fifties in good health and CMV-seronegative. CDR3s include the opening cysteine and the closing phenylalanine or tryptophan. The order of the fields is J gene, clone size, D gene, V gene, CDR3 DNA, CDR3 protein. D genes are given only for firm matches. The size of a clone is reported for some rows only, either as once, few or many, or as a class for expanded clones.

>TRBJ2-2|-|TRBD2|TRBV6-1
TGTGCCAGCAGTGTTATAGCGGGAGGGATAGACACCGGGGAGCTGTTTTTT
CASSVIAGGIDTGELFF
>TRBJ2-1|-|-|TRBV7-9
TGTGCCAGCAGCTTAGCTGTGGGAGCCTCCTACAATGAGCAGTTCTTC
CASSLAVGASYNEQFF
>TRBJ1-1|-|TRBD1|TRBV5-4
TGTGCCAGCAGCGACCGACAGGGAACTACTGAAGCTTTCTTT
CASSDRQGTTEAFF
>TRBJ1-1|-|TRBD1|TRBV4-3
TGCGCCAGCAGCCTGGACAGGGATTTAGGCGAAGCTTTCTTT
CASSLDRDLGEAFF
>TRBJ2-1|-|-|TRBV27
TGTGCCAGCAGAAGCGTCGTCCGGAGGGATACGTTCTTC
CASRSVVRRDTFF
>TRBJ2-1|-|-|TRBV6-5
TGTGCCAGCAATCAGGGGCTTGGTTCCGGGCAGTTCTTC
CASNQGLGSGQFF
>TRBJ1-2|few|-|TRBV4-1
TGCGCCAGTGGACACCTGAATCGGGGCTACACCTTC
CASGHLNRGYTF
>TRBJ1-4|few|TRBD1|TRBV19
TGTGCCAGTAGTATAAGGACAGGAAATGAAAAACTGTTTTTT
CASSIRTGNEKLFF
>TRBJ2-2|-|TRBD2|TRBV5-1
TGCGCCAGCAGCTGGGGGGACAGACTAGCGGGAGACACCGGGGAGCTGTTTTTT
CASSWGDRLAGDTGELFF
>TRBJ2-7|few|TRBD1|TRBV7-9
TGTGCCAGCAGCCCGGTGCAGGGGGTACGAGAGCAGTACTTC
CASSPVQGVREQYF
>TRBJ2-7|-|TRBD2|TRBV5-1
TGCGCCAGCAGCTCAGCGGGAGGGTCCTACGAGCAGTACTTC
CASSSAGGSYEQYF
>TRBJ1-1|few|-|TRBV19
TGTGCCAGTAGAACAGAGACTGAAGCTTTCTTT
CASRTETEAFF
>TRBJ2-1|few|TRBD2|TRBV6-4
TGTGCCAGCAGCGACCTGTCTTGGCGGGAGTCGGGGGTGGGGACCTACAATGAGCAGTTCTTC
CASSDLSWRESGVGTYNEQFF
>TRBJ2-5|-|TRBD2|TRBV6-6
TGTGCCAGCAACGATCCGGGACTAGCGGGAGAGACCCAGTACTTC
CASNDPGLAGETQYF
>TRBJ1-2|-|-|TRBV2
TGTGCCAGCAGTGGCAGTAGATCAGCGGAAGGCTACACCTTC
CASSGSRSAEGYTF
>TRBJ1-6|-|TRBD1|TRBV30
TGTGCCTGGACGACAGGGTACGGTTCACCCCTCCACTTT
CAWTTGYGSPLHF